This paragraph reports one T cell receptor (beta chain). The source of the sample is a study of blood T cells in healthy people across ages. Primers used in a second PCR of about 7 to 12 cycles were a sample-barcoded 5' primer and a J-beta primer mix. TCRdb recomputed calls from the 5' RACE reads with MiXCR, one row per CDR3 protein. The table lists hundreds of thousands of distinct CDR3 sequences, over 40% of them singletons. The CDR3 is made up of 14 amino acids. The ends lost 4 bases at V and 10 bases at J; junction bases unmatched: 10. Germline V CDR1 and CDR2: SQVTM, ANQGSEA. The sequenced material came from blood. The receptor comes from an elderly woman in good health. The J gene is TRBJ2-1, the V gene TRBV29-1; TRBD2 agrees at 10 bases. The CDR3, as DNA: TGCAGCGTTGTTAGGAGCGGGGGGGCAGGAGAGCAGTTCTTC. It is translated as CSVVRSGGAGEQFF.